This T cell receptor (beta chain) appears in the sequencing data of a study of tumor-infiltrating lymphocytes in localized non-small cell lung cancer. The study, taken as a whole, reports: T-cell fraction did not differ between immunotypes IM1 and IM2.

In the case of this clone: What it binds is not known.

The J segment lost 6 bases and the V segment lost 1 base, leaving 6 bases of the junction unmatched. Germline assignment: CDR1 MNHNS and CDR2 SASEGT. The CDR3 runs 15 residues. The method was immunoSEQ multiplex PCR; TCRdb's version includes in-frame clones alone and lacks a portion of them. This sample has some 6,700 clones, with less than 80% found just once. The source is a human donor with non-small cell lung cancer. The J gene is TRBJ1-5, the V gene TRBV6-1; 7 bases are shared with TRBD1. The sample comprised lung tumor tissue. CDR3 in amino acids: CASSEDRGKGQPQHF. The CDR3 coding sequence is TGTGCCAGCAGTGAAGACAGGGGAAAAGGTCAGCCCCAGCATTTT.